This entry lists 6 T cell receptor beta chains sequenced from one sample in a study of cytomegalovirus exposure and HLA in healthy donors. Researchers ran the PCR with 60 Vbeta and 13 Jbeta primers. Clones were read by immunoSEQ multiplex PCR, and TCRdb kept only the in-frame ones, dropping some. The sample includes 160,000 or so clones, almost 80% of them seen just once. The sequencing input was PBMCs. The origin of the receptors is a male donor in good health and CMV-seronegative.

This chain uses TRBV9 with TRBJ2-3, with TRBD1 matching over 9 bases. The CDR3 loop spans 15 amino acids. V trimming: 0 bases; J trimming: 6 bases; junction bases outside the gene matches: 5. Germline V CDR1 and CDR2: SGDLS, YYNGEE. CDR3 nucleotide sequence: TGTGCCAGCAGCGTAGTAGGGGACAGGGAGGATACGCAGTATTTT. Translating gives CASSVVGDREDTQYF.

V and J are TRBV5-1 and TRBJ2-7; no firm D call. V was shortened by 0 bases and J by 3 bases, with 10 bases between the two germline ends. The CDR3 consists of 14 residues. Germline lookup yields CDR1 SGHRS and CDR2 YFSETQ. Here the CDR3 DNA reads TGCGCCAGCAGCTTGGGGTCGGGTGGCTACGAGCAGTACTTC. It is translated as CASSLGSGGYEQYF.

The chain combines TRBV5-1 with TRBJ2-1; 10 bases align to TRBD2. This CDR3 is 18 amino acids long. J was trimmed by 4 bases and V by 1 base; bases with no gene match: 11. The germline CDR1 and CDR2 sequences are SGHRS and YFSETQ. The DNA for the CDR3 is TGCGCCAGCAGCTTGAACTCTGTAGCGGGAGGTCCATACAATGAGCAGTTCTTC. It is translated as CASSLNSVAGGPYNEQFF.

Notes on this clone: The same CDR3 also results from other DNA sequences found in this sample. The V call is TRBV30, the J call TRBJ2-2, with 10 bases lining up with TRBD2. The germline V gene has CDR1 GTSNPN and CDR2 SVGIG (reference sequence). CDR3 length: 14 amino acids. The J segment lost 5 bases and the V segment lost 0 bases, leaving 0 bases of the junction unmatched. In nucleotides, the CDR3 is TGTGCCTGGAGTGTACTAGCGGGAACCGGGGAGCTGTTTTTT. Encoded protein: CAWSVLAGTGELFF.

This chain connects TRBV7-6 to TRBJ2-3; 10 bases match TRBD2. The CDR3 loop spans 18 amino acids. The V and J ends lost 1 base and 0 bases, in that order; junction bases with no gene match: 7. Germline-derived CDR1 and CDR2 are SGHVS and FNYEAQ. The CDR3 protein is CASSLGVAGGPSTDTQYF. The CDR3 DNA sequence: TGTGCCAGCAGCTTAGGAGTAGCGGGAGGACCTAGCACAGATACGCAGTATTTT.

The chain couples TRBV5-3 to TRBJ2-7; possible D gene TRBD2, 5 bases. TRBV5-3 is annotated as an ORF whose role is uncertain. This CDR3 comprises 17 residues. V gave up 0 bases and J gave up 0 bases, with 16 bases separating them. CDR3 in DNA: TGTGCCAGAAGCTTGGGGGGTATTGCGGAGGTCTCCTACGAGCAGTACTTC. This codes for CARSLGGIAEVSYEQYF.